What follows is one T cell receptor (beta chain) and its context. Its specificity is not known. The record originates from a study of cytomegalovirus exposure and HLA in healthy donors. Study results and limitations: As was reported, the classifier diagnosed cytomegalovirus status with high specificity and sensitivity. In a later analysis, most CMV-associated TCR beta chains appeared HLA-restricted. When the data were analyzed later, several of the most significant clusters appeared to be linked to common viral pathogens.

PCR involved 60 Vbeta and 13 Jbeta primers. Method: immunoSEQ multiplex PCR; TCRdb's copy keeps in-frame clones and lacks some. The sample carries 100,000 to 150,000 clones, about 74% recorded once. The length of the CDR3 is 19 residues. V lost 3 bases and J lost 2, with 24 bases in between. Germline V gene lookup returns CDR1 MDHEN and CDR2 SYDVKM. V usage is TRBV28 and J usage is TRBJ2-3; the D gene is possibly TRBD1 (8 bases). The clonotype originates from a male donor in good health and CMV-seronegative. Sequenced: PBMCs. The CDR3 loop reads CASSFPSRGGQETTDTQYF. CDR3 nucleotides: TGTGCCAGCAGTTTCCCATCTCGCGGGGGACAGGAGACCACAGATACGCAGTATTTT.